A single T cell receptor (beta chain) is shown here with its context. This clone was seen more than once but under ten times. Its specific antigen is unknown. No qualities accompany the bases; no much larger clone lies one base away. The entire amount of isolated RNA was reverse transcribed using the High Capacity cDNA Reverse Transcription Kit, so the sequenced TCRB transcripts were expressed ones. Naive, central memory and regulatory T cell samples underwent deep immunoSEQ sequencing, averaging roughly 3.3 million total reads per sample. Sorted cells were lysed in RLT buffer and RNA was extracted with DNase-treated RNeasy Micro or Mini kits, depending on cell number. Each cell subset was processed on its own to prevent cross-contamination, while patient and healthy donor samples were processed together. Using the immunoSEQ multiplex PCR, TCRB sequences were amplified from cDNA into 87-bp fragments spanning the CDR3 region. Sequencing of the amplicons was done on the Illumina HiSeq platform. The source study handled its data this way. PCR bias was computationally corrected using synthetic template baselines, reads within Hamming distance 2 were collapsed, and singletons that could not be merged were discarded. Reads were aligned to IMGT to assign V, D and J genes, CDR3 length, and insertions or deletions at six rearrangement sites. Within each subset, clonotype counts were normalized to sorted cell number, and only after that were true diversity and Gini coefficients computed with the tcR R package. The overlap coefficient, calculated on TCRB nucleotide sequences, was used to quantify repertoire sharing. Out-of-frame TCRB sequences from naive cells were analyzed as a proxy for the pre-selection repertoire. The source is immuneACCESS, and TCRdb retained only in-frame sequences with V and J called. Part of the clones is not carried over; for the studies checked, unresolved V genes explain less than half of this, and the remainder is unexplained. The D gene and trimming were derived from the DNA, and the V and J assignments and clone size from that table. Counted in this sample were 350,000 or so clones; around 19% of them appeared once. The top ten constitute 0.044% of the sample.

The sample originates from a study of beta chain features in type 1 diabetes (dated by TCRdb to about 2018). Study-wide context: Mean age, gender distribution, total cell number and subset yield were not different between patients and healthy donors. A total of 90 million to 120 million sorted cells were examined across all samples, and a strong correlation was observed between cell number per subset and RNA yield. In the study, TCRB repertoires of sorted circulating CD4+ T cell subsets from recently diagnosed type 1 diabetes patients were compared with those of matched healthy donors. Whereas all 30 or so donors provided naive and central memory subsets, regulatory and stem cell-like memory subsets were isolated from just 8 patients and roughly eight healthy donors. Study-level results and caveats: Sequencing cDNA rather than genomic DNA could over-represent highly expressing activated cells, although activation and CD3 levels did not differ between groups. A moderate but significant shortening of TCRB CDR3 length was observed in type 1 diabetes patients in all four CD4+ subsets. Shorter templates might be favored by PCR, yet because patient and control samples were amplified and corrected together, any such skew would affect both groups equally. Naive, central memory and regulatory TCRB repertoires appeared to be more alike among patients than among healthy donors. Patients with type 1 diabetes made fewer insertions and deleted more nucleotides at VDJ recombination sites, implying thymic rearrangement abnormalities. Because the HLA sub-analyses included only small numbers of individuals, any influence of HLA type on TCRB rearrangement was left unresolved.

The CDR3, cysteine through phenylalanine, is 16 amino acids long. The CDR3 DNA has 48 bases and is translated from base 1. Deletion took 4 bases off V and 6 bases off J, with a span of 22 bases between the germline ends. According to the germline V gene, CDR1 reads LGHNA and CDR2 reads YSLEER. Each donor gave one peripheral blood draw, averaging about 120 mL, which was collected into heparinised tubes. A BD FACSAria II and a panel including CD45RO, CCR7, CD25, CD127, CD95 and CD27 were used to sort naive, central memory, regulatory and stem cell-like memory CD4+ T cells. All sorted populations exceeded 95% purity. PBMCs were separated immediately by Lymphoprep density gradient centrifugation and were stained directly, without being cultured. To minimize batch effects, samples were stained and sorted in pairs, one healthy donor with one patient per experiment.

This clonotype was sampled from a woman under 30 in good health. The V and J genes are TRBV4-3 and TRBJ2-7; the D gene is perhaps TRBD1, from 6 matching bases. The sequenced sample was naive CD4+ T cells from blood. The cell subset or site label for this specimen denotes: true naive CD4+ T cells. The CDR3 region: CASSPNLARGTSEQYF. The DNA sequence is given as TGCGCCAGCAGCCCCAATCTGGCCAGGGGAACGTCCGAGCAGTACTTC.